This T cell receptor (beta chain) was identified in a study of blood T cell repertoires in COVID-19. About the study: COVID-19 samples collected from the United States, Italy and Spain covered acute and convalescent phases. Sample material is recorded as cDNA or gDNA derived from T cells, B-cell-depleted T cells, or PBMCs.

As handled by the study authors: Amplification of reference gene primers was used by the study to estimate nucleated cell counts. TCRdb's table, derived via immunoSEQ multiplex PCR, lists solely in-frame clones and lacks some. From that table come the V and J calls and clone size; the DNA was used to work out D and trimming. The top ten clones hold about 1.5% of a sample with about 140,000 clones, around 88% of them seen once. Germline loops: CDR1 MNHEY, CDR2 SMNVEV (reference sequence). V was pared by 2 bases and J by 2 bases, with 9 bases between. This CDR3 contains 14 residues. The receptor's source is a woman aged 60-75 years with acute or convalescent COVID-19. Sequenced: peripheral blood. J is TRBJ2-5 and V is TRBV27; D not resolved. This CDR3 reads CASSLARLQETQYF. As DNA, the CDR3 is TGTGCCAGCAGTTTAGCGCGCCTACAAGAGACCCAGTACTTC.